This TCR beta chain was obtained from a study of T cells expressing NK-cell markers. TCRdb re-analyzed the 5' RACE reads; it lists each CDR3 protein once, without DNA. This repertoire includes fewer than 400,000 distinct CDR3 sequences. There are 16 residues in the CDR3. The V gene's germline CDR1 is LNHDA and CDR2 SQIVND (reference sequence). This TCR came from a woman aged 45-65 years in good health. The specimen was blood T cells: a sorted CD56 or NKG2C T cell subset, CD4+ or CD8+ T cells, or bulk PBMC T cells (not recorded which). The V gene is TRBV19, the J gene TRBJ2-3; TCRdb's D call, TRBD2, is unchecked because there is no DNA. CDR3 sequence: CASQWREGLGTDTQYF.